Listed here are 19 T cell receptor beta chains from one sample, sequenced in a study of Graves' ophthalmopathy and Graves' hyperthyroidism. The authors amplified TCR beta CDR3 regions, and they did so from RNA transcripts for repertoire sequencing. RT-PCR was first run with HTBI primers, then multiplex PCR in a second round. MiXCR, run by TCRdb on the multiplex PCR reads, gives a single entry per CDR3 protein. The sample holds over 650,000 distinct CDR3 sequences; roughly 39% are singletons and the top ten take around 3%. The sample was peripheral blood. The source is an adult man with Graves' ophthalmopathy.

V and J are TRBV7-6 and TRBJ2-7, with D maybe TRBD1 (6 bases). This CDR3 comprises 14 residues. Trimming stripped 5 bases from V and 7 bases from J, with 18 bases between. Germline V gene data show CDR1 as SGHVS and CDR2 as FNYEAQ. The CDR3 loop reads CASSRQEDTGEQYF. CDR3 DNA sequence: TGTGCCAGCAGCCGACAGGAAGACACCGGGGAGCAGTACTTC.

A few counts support this clonotype. V is TRBV27 and J is TRBJ1-1; D unclear. Germline V gives CDR1 MNHEY, CDR2 SMNVEV (reference sequence). Trimming removed 6 bases from V and 4 bases from J, with 15 bases in between. CDR3 length: 14 amino acids. The CDR3 DNA sequence: TGTGCCAGCAGGCCCTACGGCAGCTCCACTGAAGCTTTCTTT. It translates to CASRPYGSSTEAFF.

The sample holds many counts of this clonotype. The chain combines TRBV5-1 with TRBJ1-6, with 8 bases lining up with TRBD1. Germline values: CDR1 SGHRS, CDR2 YFSETQ. The CDR3 has 15 amino acids. Unmatched junction bases numbered 4, after V lost 4 bases and J lost 4 bases. CDR3 sequence (DNA): TGCGCCAGCAGCAGGGACAGGACGTATAATTCACCCCTCCACTTT. The encoded protein is CASSRDRTYNSPLHF.

A remark on this clonotype: A much larger clone lies a single base off, so this may be a read error. The V gene is TRBV4-1, the J gene TRBJ1-4; perhaps TRBD1 as D (5 bases). The CDR3 has 14 amino acids. CDR1 and CDR2 (germline): MGHRA, YSYEKL. V was pared by 1 base and J by 5 bases, with 8 bases between. In DNA form, the CDR3 reads TGCGCCAGCAGCCAAGGGGCAGGGAATGAAAAACTGTTTTTT. It codes for CASSQGAGNEKLFF.

This clonotype has at least ten counts. The rearrangement links TRBV14 to TRBJ2-5; D ambiguous. The germline V gene encodes CDR1 SGHDN and CDR2 FVKESK. V was trimmed by 1 base and J by 4 bases, leaving 7 bases between them. The CDR3 totals 13 residues. The CDR3 reads CASSQVLGETQYF. The CDR3 DNA follows: TGTGCCAGCAGCCAAGTATTGGGAGAGACCCAGTACTTC.

This rearrangement joins TRBV2 to TRBJ1-4; TRBD1 matches at 8 bases. The CDR3 sequence is 13 residues long. Per germline, CDR1 SNHLY and CDR2 FYNNEI. Germline trimming cut 7 bases from V and 8 bases from J; bases unmatched to any gene: 6. The CDR3 loop is CASTGQAGEKLFF. CDR3 nucleotide sequence: TGTGCCAGCACGGGACAGGCTGGAGAAAAACTGTTTTTT.

CDR3 coding DNA: TGCAGCGTTGACCCAGGGCCCACAGATACGCAGTATTTT. Protein product: CSVDPGPTDTQYF. V is TRBV29-1 and J is TRBJ2-3; D possibly corresponds to TRBD1 (5 bases). V was pared by 3 bases and J by 2 bases, with 9 bases between. Germline CDR1 SQVTM, CDR2 ANQGSEA. The CDR3 is made up of 13 amino acids.

The CDR3 sequence is CSARRLVGEQFF. The DNA of the CDR3 is TGCAGTGCTAGAAGACTAGTTGGGGAGCAGTTCTTC. This chain uses TRBV20-1 with TRBJ2-1, with a tentative D call TRBD2 (6 bases). From germline, CDR1 is DFQATT and CDR2 SNEGSKA (reference sequence). V was trimmed by 2 bases and J by 10 bases, leaving 12 bases between them. CDR3 size: 12 residues.

The rearrangement joins TRBV2 to TRBJ1-6; D is unclear. CDR1 and CDR2 from the germline V gene are SNHLY and FYNNEI. V dropped 5 bases and J dropped 9 bases, with 23 bases sitting between them. This CDR3 region has 17 residues. The CDR3 nucleotides read TGTGCCAGCAGTTCCCCTCCTGGACGGAATGGTAGTTCACCCCTCCACTTT. Translating gives CASSSPPGRNGSSPLHF.

The chain links TRBV5-4 to TRBJ2-7; 11 nucleotides line up with TRBD2. The CDR3 contains 15 residues. Germline CDR1 reads SGHNT; CDR2 reads YYREEE (reference sequence). Unmatched junction bases numbered 5, after V lost 4 bases and J lost 2 bases. The CDR3 DNA reads TGTGCCAGCAGCAACACTAGCGGGGGCGCCTACGAGCAGTACTTC. Translated: CASSNTSGGAYEQYF.

This rearrangement joins TRBV29-1 to TRBJ2-3; 8 bases agree with TRBD1. The germline V gene encodes CDR1 SQVTM and CDR2 ANQGSEA. J lost 4 bases, V lost 7 bases, and 13 bases had no gene match. The CDR3 consists of 15 residues. CDR3 loop: CSAPIRRGRADTQYF. DNA of the CDR3: TGCAGCGCCCCGATCCGCAGGGGGCGGGCAGATACGCAGTATTTT.

This chain connects TRBV2 to TRBJ2-1; TRBD1 or TRBD2 may be the D gene (6 bases each). Germline CDR1 reads SNHLY; CDR2 reads FYNNEI. The CDR3 is made up of 16 amino acids. The V and J ends lost 5 bases and 4 bases respectively, with 18 bases between them. CDR3 loop: CASSFLRGPGYNEQFF. For the CDR3, the DNA is TGTGCCAGCAGTTTCCTCCGGGGGCCGGGATACAATGAGCAGTTCTTC.

The sample holds many counts of this clonotype. The chain employs TRBV7-9 and TRBJ1-4, with TRBD1 matching over 9 bases. CDR3 size: 16 residues. From germline, CDR1 is SEHNR and CDR2 FQNEAQ (reference sequence). Trimming at V came to 2 bases and at J to 7 bases, leaving 8 bases not matched to a gene. The CDR3 is CASSLRTTGGGEKLFF. In DNA, the CDR3 is TGTGCCAGCAGCTTAAGGACCACAGGGGGCGGTGAAAAACTGTTTTTT.

This clonotype was picked up many times. The V call is TRBV15, the J call TRBJ2-5; D perhaps matches TRBD2 (6 bases). This CDR3 region has 14 residues. Trimming pared 1 base from V and 3 bases from J, leaving 9 bases between. Germline V gene lookup returns CDR1 LNHNV and CDR2 YYDKDF (reference sequence). This CDR3 is CATSRVGGKETQYF. The CDR3 DNA sequence: TGTGCCACCAGCAGAGTTGGGGGGAAAGAGACCCAGTACTTC.

This clonotype was recorded many times. The chain uses TRBV4-1 and TRBJ1-6, with unresolved D. This CDR3 is built from 15 residues. CDR1 is MGHRA, CDR2 YSYEKL, per germline. The germline V and J ends were trimmed by 0 bases and 8 bases, with 11 bases remaining between them. CDR3: CASSQDNEGYSPLHF. CDR3 DNA sequence: TGCGCCAGCAGCCAAGATAACGAGGGTTATTCACCCCTCCACTTT.

The chain links TRBV25-1 to TRBJ2-1; 8 nucleotides agree with TRBD2. Per germline, CDR1 MGHDK and CDR2 SYGVNS. The CDR3 covers 16 residues. V gave up 9 bases and J gave up 6 bases; unmatched junction bases: 16. CDR3 in DNA: TGTGCCAGGGGCAGGGCCATACGGACTAGCTTCAATGAGCAGTTCTTC. Translated: CARGRAIRTSFNEQFF.

Ten or more counts support this clonotype. The chain uses TRBV11-2 and TRBJ1-6; TRBD1 matches at 7 bases. The germline V gene encodes CDR1 SGHAT and CDR2 FQNNGV. This CDR3 comprises 17 residues. The ends lost 5 bases at V and 0 bases at J; junction bases unmatched: 7. The CDR3 DNA reads as TGTGCCAGCAGCCGAACGGGACAGAGCTCCTATAATTCACCCCTCCACTTT. This encodes CASSRTGQSSYNSPLHF.

This clonotype was found a few times. The chain joins TRBV20-1 to TRBJ2-7; 12 bases map to TRBD2. The CDR3 covers 16 residues. CDR1 is DFQATT, CDR2 SNEGSKA, per germline (reference sequence). V was clipped by 1 base and J by 2 bases; unmatched bases: 6. The CDR3 here is CSARARLAGETYEQYF. The CDR3 nucleotides are TGCAGTGCTAGAGCCAGACTAGCGGGAGAGACCTACGAGCAGTACTTC.

The chain is built from TRBV29-1 and TRBJ2-7, with a possible D match to TRBD1 (8 bases). This CDR3 contains 15 residues. In germline, CDR1 is SQVTM, CDR2 ANQGSEA. Deletions cut 5 bases from V and 3 bases from J, with 20 bases between. The CDR3 sequence: CSVYSGTGRNYEQYF. CDR3 bases: TGCAGCGTTTACAGCGGGACAGGAAGGAACTACGAGCAGTACTTC.